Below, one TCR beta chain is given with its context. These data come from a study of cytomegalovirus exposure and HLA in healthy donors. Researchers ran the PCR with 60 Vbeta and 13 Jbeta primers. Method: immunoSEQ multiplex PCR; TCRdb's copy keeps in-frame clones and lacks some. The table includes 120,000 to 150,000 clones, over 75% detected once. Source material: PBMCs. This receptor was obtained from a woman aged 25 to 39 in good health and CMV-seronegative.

The CDR3 nucleotides are TGTGCCAGCAGTTCAAAGACAGGGGTCCAGCCCCGATATGGCTACACCTTC. Translation gives CASSSKTGVQPRYGYTF. The genes are TRBV27 and TRBJ1-2; the match to TRBD1 covers 8 bases. CDR3 length: 17 residues. Trimming took 4 bases from V and 5 from J; bases not matched to a gene: 15. CDR1 MNHEY and CDR2 SMNVEV come from the germline V gene (reference sequence).